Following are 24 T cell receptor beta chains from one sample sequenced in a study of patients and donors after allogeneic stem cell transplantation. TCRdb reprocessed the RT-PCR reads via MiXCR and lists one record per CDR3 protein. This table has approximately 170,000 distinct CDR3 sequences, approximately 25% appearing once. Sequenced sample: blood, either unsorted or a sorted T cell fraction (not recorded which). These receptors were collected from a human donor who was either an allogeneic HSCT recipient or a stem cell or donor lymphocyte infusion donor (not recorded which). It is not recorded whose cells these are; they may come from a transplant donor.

This chain's CDR3 is CSAADSSASSYNEQFF. As DNA, the CDR3 is TGCAGTGCCGCAGATTCAAGCGCCTCGTCCTACAATGAGCAGTTCTTC. V is TRBV20-1 and J is TRBJ2-1; D gene unclear. The CDR3 runs 16 residues. The ends were cut back, 6 bases at V and 1 base at J, with 19 bases in the middle. Germline V gives CDR1 DFQATT, CDR2 SNEGSKA (reference sequence).

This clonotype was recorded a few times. The CDR3 sequence is CASSTWTGVYSNQPQHF. In DNA form, the CDR3 reads TGTGCCAGCAGCACCTGGACAGGGGTTTATAGCAATCAGCCCCAGCATTTT. The rearrangement links TRBV12-3 or TRBV12-4 to TRBJ1-5; 9 bases align to TRBD1. The V segment lost 6 bases and the J segment 0 bases; nucleotides outside the gene matches: 9. The length of the CDR3 is 17 residues.

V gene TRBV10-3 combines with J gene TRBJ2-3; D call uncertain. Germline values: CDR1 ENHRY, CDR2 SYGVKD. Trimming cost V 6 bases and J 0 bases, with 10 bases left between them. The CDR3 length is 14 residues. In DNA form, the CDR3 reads TGTGCCATCAGATCTGCGGCTAGCACAGATACGCAGTATTTT. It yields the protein CAIRSAASTDTQYF.

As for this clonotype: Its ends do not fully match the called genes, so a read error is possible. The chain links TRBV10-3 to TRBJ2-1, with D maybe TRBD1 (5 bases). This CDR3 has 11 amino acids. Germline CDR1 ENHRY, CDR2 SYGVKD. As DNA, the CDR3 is TGTGCCATCAGTGATGGGGCAGGGTACGACTTC. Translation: CAISDGAGYDF.

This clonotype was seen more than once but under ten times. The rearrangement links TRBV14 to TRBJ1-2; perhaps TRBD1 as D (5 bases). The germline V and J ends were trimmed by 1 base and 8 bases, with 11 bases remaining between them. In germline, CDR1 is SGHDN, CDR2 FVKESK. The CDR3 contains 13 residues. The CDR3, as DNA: TGTGCCAGCAGCCAAGCCCTTGGGACGGGCTACACCTTC. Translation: CASSQALGTGYTF.

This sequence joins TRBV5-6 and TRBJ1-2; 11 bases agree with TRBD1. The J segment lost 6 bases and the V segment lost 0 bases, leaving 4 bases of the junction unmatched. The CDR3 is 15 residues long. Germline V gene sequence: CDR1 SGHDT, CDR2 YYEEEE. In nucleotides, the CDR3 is TGTGCCAGCAGCTTGGTAACGGGACAGGGGGATGGCTACACCTTC. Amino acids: CASSLVTGQGDGYTF.

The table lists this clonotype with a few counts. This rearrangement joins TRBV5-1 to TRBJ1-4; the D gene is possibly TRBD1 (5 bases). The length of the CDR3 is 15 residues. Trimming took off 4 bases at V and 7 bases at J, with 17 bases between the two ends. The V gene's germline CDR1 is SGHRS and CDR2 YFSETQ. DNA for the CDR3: TGCGCCAGCAGCGCCAGGGTTTCAATGGGTGAAAAACTGTTTTTT. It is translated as CASSARVSMGEKLFF.

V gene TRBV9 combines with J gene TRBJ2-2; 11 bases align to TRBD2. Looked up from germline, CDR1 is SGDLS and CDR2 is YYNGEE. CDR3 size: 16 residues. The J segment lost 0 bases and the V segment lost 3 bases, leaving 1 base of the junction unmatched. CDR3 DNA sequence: TGTGCCAGCAGCGCGGGACTAGCGGCGAACACCGGGGAGCTGTTTTTT. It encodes CASSAGLAANTGELFF. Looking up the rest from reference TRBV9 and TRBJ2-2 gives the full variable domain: DSGVTQTPKHLITATGQRVTLRCSPRSGDLSVYWYQQSLDQGLQFLIQYYNGEERAKGNILERFSAQQFPDLHSELNLSSLELGDSALYFCASSAGLAANTGELFFGEGSRLTVL.

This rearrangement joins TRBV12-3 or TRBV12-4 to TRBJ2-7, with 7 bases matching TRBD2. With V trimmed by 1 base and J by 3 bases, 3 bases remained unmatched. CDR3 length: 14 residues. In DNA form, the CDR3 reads TGTGCCAGCAGTTTAGGGACTAGTCTCTACGAGCAGTACTTC. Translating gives CASSLGTSLYEQYF.

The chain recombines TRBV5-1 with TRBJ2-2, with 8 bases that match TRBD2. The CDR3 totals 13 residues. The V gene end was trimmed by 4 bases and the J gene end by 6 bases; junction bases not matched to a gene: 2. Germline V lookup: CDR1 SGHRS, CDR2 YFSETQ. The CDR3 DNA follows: TGCGCCAGCAGCCGGACTAGCCCCGGGGAGCTGTTTTTT. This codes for CASSRTSPGELFF.

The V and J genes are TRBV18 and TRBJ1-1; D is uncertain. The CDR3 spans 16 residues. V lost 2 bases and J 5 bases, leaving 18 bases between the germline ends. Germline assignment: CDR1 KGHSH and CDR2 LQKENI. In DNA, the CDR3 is TGTGCCAGCTCACCAGATCAGTGGGTTCCCCAAACTGAAGCTTTCTTT. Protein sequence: CASSPDQWVPQTEAFF.

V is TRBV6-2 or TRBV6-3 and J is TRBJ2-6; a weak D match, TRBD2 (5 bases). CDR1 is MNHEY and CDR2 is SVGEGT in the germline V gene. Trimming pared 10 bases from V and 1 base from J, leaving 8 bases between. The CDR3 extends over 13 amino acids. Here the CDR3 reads CATGRSGANVLTF. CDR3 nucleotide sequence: TGTGCCACGGGAAGGTCTGGGGCCAACGTCCTGACTTTC.

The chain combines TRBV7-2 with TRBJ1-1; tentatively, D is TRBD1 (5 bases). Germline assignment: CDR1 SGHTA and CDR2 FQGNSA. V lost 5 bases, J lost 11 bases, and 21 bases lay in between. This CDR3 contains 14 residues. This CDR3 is CASSLLQDPSGAFF. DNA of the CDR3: TGTGCCAGCAGCCTACTACAGGATCCGTCTGGTGCTTTCTTT. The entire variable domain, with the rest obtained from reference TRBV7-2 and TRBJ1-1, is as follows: GAGVSQSPSNKVTEKGKDVELRCDPISGHTALYWYRQSLGQGLEFLIYFQGNSAPDKSGLPSDRFSAERTGGSVSTLTIQRTQQEDSAVYLCASSLLQDPSGAFFGQGTRLTVV.

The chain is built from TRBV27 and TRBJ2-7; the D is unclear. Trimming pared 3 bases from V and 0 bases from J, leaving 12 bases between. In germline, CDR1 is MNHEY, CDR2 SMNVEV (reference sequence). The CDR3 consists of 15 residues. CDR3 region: CASSFRATGSYEQYF. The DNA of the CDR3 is TGTGCCAGCAGTTTTCGGGCAACGGGCTCCTACGAGCAGTACTTC.

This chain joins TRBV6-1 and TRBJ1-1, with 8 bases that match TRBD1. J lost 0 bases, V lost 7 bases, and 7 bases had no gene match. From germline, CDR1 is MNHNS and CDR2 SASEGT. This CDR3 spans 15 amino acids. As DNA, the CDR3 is TGTGCCAGCAATGCCGGACAGGGACTGAACACTGAAGCTTTCTTT. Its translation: CASNAGQGLNTEAFF.

CDR3 nucleotide sequence: TGCAGTGCAGTTAGGGGTAACACTGAAGCTTTCTTT. Encoded protein: CSAVRGNTEAFF. This chain links TRBV20-1 with TRBJ1-1; TRBD1 is a possible D gene (5 bases). The germline CDR1 and CDR2 sequences are DFQATT and SNEGSKA (reference sequence). The CDR3 contains 12 residues. V lost 6 bases to trimming and J lost 2 bases, with 10 bases between them.

Here the CDR3 reads CASSQYSESSYEQYF. Written as DNA, the CDR3 is TGCGCCAGCAGCCAGTACAGTGAAAGCTCCTACGAGCAGTACTTC. The chain couples TRBV5-1 to TRBJ2-7; D call uncertain. This CDR3 has 15 amino acids. Germline V lookup: CDR1 SGHRS, CDR2 YFSETQ. The V gene lost 4 bases and the J gene lost 0 bases, with 14 bases spanning the gap.

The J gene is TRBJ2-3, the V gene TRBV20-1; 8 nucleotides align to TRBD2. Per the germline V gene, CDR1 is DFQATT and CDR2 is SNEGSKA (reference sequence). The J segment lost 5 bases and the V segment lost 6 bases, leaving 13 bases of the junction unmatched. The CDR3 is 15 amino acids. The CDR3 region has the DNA TGCAGTGCGCCTCGGGAGGGGGGACGAGGAGATACGCAGTATTTT. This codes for CSAPREGGRGDTQYF.

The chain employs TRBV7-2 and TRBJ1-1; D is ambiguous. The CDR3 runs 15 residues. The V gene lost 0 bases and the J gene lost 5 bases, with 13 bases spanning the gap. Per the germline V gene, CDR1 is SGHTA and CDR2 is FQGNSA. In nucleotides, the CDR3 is TGTGCCAGCAGCTTAGCAGGACTTACGGGAACTGAAGCTTTCTTT. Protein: CASSLAGLTGTEAFF. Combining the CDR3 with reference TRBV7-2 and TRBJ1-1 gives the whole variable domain GAGVSQSPSNKVTEKGKDVELRCDPISGHTALYWYRQSLGQGLEFLIYFQGNSAPDKSGLPSDRFSAERTGGSVSTLTIQRTQQEDSAVYLCASSLAGLTGTEAFFGQGTRLTVV.

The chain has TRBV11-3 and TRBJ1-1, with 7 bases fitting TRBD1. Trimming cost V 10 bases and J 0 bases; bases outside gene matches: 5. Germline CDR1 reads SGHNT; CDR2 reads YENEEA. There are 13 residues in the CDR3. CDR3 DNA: TGTGCCACACAACAGGGGCTGAACACTGAAGCTTTCTTT. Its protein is CATQQGLNTEAFF. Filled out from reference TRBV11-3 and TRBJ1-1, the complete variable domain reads EAGVVQSPRYKIIEKKQPVAFWCNPISGHNTLYWYLQNLGQGPELLIRYENEEAVDDSQLPKDRFSAERLKGVDSTLKIQPAELGDSAVYLCATQQGLNTEAFFGQGTRLTVV.

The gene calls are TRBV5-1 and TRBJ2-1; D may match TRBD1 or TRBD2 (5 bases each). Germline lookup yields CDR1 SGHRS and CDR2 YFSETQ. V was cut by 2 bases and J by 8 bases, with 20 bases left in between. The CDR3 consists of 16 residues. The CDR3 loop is CASSLIAGSLGDEQFF. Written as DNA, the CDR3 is TGCGCCAGCAGCTTAATAGCAGGGAGCCTGGGGGATGAGCAGTTCTTC.

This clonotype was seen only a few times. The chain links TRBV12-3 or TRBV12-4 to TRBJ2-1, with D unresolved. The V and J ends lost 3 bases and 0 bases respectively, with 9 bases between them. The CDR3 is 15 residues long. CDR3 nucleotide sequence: TGTGCCAGCAGTTTCGACTGGAGCTCCTACAATGAGCAGTTCTTC. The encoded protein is CASSFDWSSYNEQFF.

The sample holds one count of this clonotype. CDR3 sequence reads: CSARIRLVSSYNEQFF. The CDR3 coding sequence is TGCAGTGCTAGAATAAGACTGGTAAGCTCCTACAATGAGCAGTTCTTC. V is TRBV20-1 and J is TRBJ2-1, with D unresolved. Trimming stripped 2 bases from V and 0 bases from J, with 14 bases between. There are 16 residues in the CDR3. Germline V CDR1 and CDR2: DFQATT, SNEGSKA (reference sequence).

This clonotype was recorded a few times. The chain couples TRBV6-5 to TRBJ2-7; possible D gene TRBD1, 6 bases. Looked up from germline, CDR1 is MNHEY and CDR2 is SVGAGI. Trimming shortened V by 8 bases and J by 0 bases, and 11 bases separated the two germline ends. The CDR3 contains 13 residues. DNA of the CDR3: TGTGCCAGCCACCGGGACACCTCCTACGAGCAGTACTTC. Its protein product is CASHRDTSYEQYF.